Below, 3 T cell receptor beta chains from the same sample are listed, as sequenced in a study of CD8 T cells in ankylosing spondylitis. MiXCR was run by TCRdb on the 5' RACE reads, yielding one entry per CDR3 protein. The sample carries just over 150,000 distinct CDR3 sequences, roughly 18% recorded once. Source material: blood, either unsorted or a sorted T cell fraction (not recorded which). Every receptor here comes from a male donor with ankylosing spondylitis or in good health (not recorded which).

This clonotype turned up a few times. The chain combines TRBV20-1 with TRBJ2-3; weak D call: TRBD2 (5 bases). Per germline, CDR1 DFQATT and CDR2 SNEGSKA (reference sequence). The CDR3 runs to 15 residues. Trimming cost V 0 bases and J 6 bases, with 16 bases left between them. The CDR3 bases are TGCAGTGCTAGAGATTACGGGGATAGTATTGATACGCAGTATTTT. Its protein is CSARDYGDSIDTQYF.

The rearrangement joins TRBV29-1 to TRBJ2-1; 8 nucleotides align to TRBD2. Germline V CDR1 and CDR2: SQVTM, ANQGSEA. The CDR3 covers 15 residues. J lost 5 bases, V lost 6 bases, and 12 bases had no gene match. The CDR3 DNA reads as TGCAGCGTGGAGACTCCTCGGGGGGGCCACAATGAGCAGTTCTTC. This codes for CSVETPRGGHNEQFF.

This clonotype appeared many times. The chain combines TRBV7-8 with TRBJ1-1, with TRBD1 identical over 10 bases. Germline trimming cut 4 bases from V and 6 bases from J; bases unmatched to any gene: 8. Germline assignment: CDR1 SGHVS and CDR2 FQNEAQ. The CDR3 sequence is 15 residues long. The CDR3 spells CASSSPGTGVPEAFF. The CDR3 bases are TGTGCCAGCAGCTCACCAGGGACAGGGGTACCTGAAGCTTTCTTT.